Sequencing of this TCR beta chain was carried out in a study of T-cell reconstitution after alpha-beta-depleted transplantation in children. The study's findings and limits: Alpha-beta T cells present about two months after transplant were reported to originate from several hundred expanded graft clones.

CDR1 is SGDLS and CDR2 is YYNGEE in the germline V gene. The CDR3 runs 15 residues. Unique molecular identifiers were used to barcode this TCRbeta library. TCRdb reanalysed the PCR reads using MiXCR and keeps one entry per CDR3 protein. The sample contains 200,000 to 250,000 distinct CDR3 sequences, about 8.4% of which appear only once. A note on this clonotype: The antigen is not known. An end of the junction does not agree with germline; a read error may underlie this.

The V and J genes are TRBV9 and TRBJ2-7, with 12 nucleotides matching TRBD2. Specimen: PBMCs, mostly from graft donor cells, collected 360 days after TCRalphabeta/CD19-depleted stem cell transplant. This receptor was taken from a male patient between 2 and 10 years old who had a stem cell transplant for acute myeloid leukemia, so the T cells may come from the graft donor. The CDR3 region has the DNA TGTACCAGCAGTCCTAGCGGGAGGGCCTCCTACGAGCAGTACTTC. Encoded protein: CTSSPSGRASYEQYF.